This is a list of T cell receptor beta chains from one sample in a study of somatic mutations in cytotoxic T cells in rheumatoid arthritis. Method: immunoSEQ multiplex PCR; TCRdb's copy keeps in-frame clones and lacks some. The sample has some 20,000 clones, about four fifths seen once; the top ten hold roughly 11%. Sequences were obtained from CD8+ T cells sorted from blood. All receptors derive from a man younger than 30 with rheumatoid arthritis. Each CDR3 is given with its conserved first and last residue. The D gene is left open where the match is weak. Part of the rows lack a size; the others show once, few, many or a class for expanded clones.

d_call | clone_size | j_call | v_call | cdr3_nt | cdr3_aa
- | - | TRBJ2-5 | TRBV7-9 | TGTGCCAGCAGCTCAGGGTTGGAGACCCAGTACTTC | CASSSGLETQYF
TRBD2 | few | TRBJ2-3 | TRBV6-1 | TGTGCCAGCAGTGAACTAGCGGGGGGGCCAGATACGCAGTATTTT | CASSELAGGPDTQYF
TRBD2 | - | TRBJ2-3 | TRBV6-5 | TGTGCCAGCAGTCCTAGCGGGTTCAGGGATACGCAGTATTTT | CASSPSGFRDTQYF
- | - | TRBJ2-1 | TRBV11-2 | TGTGCCAGCAGCCGACAGTATGGGACCTACAATGAGCAGTTCTTC | CASSRQYGTYNEQFF
- | - | TRBJ1-2 | TRBV15 | TGTGCCACCAGCAGTCAGGGTAACTATGGCTACACCTTC | CATSSQGNYGYTF
- | - | TRBJ2-1 | TRBV6-5 | TGTGCCAGCAGTCCTGCCCGGCATGAGCAGTTCTTC | CASSPARHEQFF
- | - | TRBJ2-2 | TRBV28 | TGTGCCAGCAGCAGGCCCACCGGGGAGCTGTTTTTT | CASSRPTGELFF
TRBD1 | - | TRBJ1-4 | TRBV6-1 | TGTGCCAGCAGTGAAGAATCTGCAGGGGGCAGAAAACTGTTTTTT | CASSEESAGGRKLFF
- | - | TRBJ1-6 | TRBV28 | TGTGCCAGCAGTTTCCGGGAATTCAAAGCCCTCCACTTT | CASSFREFKALHF
- | - | TRBJ2-3 | TRBV4-1 | TGCGCCAGCAGCCAAGATCGACGGAGCCGAACAGATACGCAGTATTTT | CASSQDRRSRTDTQYF
TRBD1 | - | TRBJ1-2 | TRBV28 | TGTGCCAGCAGTTTCCCCCAGGGGGCCTCCTATGGCTACACCTTC | CASSFPQGASYGYTF
- | - | TRBJ1-2 | TRBV28 | TGTGCCAGCAGTTTTAACGATGGCTACACCTTC | CASSFNDGYTF
- | few | TRBJ2-5 | TRBV29-1 | TGCAGCGTTGAATACGCTTCAGGGACTTCACTTGCGGCCCAGTACTTC | CSVEYASGTSLAAQYF
TRBD1 | - | TRBJ2-5 | TRBV9 | TGTGCCAGCAGCGTAGTCGACAGGGGGGGAAGAGAGACCCAGTACTTC | CASSVVDRGGRETQYF
- | - | TRBJ1-2 | TRBV7-9 | TGTGCCAGCACCACAGGGTACTATGGCTACACCTTC | CASTTGYYGYTF
TRBD2 | - | TRBJ2-1 | TRBV7-2 | TGTGCCAGCAGCTTAGACGGGGGGGCCGATAATGAGCAGTTCTTC | CASSLDGGADNEQFF
- | - | TRBJ1-4 | TRBV14 | TGTGCCAGCAGTCAAATCGGCAGGGAAAAACTGTTTTTT | CASSQIGREKLFF
TRBD1 | once | TRBJ1-1 | TRBV13 | TGTGCCAGCAGGCCTGAGGGGGCCGCTGAAGCTTTCTTT | CASRPEGAAEAFF
- | - | TRBJ1-4 | TRBV14 | TGTGCCAGCAGCCTGGTCCGCGGCCCTAATGAAAAACTGTTTTTT | CASSLVRGPNEKLFF
TRBD1 | - | TRBJ1-2 | TRBV9 | TGTGCCAGCAGACGAGGGGGCGCGGATGGCTACACCTTC | CASRRGGADGYTF
- | - | TRBJ2-5 | TRBV27 | TGTGCCAGCGCGACATGGGTTGGAGAGACCCAGTACTTC | CASATWVGETQYF
TRBD2 | - | TRBJ2-2 | TRBV10-1 | TGCGCCAGCAGTGAGATTTTGACTAGCAACACCGGGGAGCTGTTTTTT | CASSEILTSNTGELFF
TRBD2 | - | TRBJ2-3 | TRBV4-2 | TGTGCCAGCAGCCAAGATAGAGCGGGGGGTCCGGATACGCAGTATTTT | CASSQDRAGGPDTQYF
- | - | TRBJ1-1 | TRBV11-1 | TGTGCCAGCAGCTTAGCCGATCGTCTTGACACTGAAGCTTTCTTT | CASSLADRLDTEAFF
- | - | TRBJ1-1 | TRBV27 | TGTGCCAGCAGTCGACAGGCTTTGAACACTGAAGCTTTCTTT | CASSRQALNTEAFF
TRBD2 | - | TRBJ2-1 | TRBV15 | TGTGCCACCAGCAGAGCACTAGCGGGGGAAAATGAGCAGTTCTTC | CATSRALAGENEQFF
- | - | TRBJ2-5 | TRBV27 | TGTGCCAGCAGATCAGGGCACCAAGAGACCCAGTACTTC | CASRSGHQETQYF